The 27 T cell receptor beta chains presented below share a single source sample, sequenced in a study of post-analysis software for immune sequencing data. Whole-study results and caveats: Elevated frequency relative to controls characterized 4 or 5 TRBV segments in patients, TRBV5-6, TRBV5-1 and TRBV20-1 among them.

TCR beta cDNA libraries had unique molecular identifiers. In TCRdb, the PCR reads were re-called with MiXCR into one record per CDR3 protein. The sample consists of approximately 350,000 distinct CDR3 sequences, roughly 38% of them appearing once. Antigen specificity for these receptors is unknown. Sequencing was carried out using blood. All receptors derive from a girl aged 5 to 17 with multiple sclerosis.

The chain recombines TRBV7-6 with TRBJ1-4; TRBD1 agrees at 7 bases. Unmatched junction bases numbered 3, after V lost 2 bases and J lost 0 bases. CDR1 and CDR2 (germline): SGHVS, FNYEAQ. CDR3 length: 16 amino acids. The CDR3 nucleotides read TGTGCCAGCAGCTTACTCGGGACAGCAACTAATGAAAAACTGTTTTTT. As protein: CASSLLGTATNEKLFF.

This clonotype occurred a few times. The chain has TRBV20-1 and TRBJ2-3; 7 bases fit TRBD1. The CDR3 totals 17 residues. CDR1 is DFQATT and CDR2 is SNEGSKA in the germline V gene (reference sequence). The V segment lost 0 bases and the J segment 6 bases; nucleotides outside the gene matches: 15. CDR3 sequence reads: CSARDEGGAEISDTQYF. CDR3 in DNA: TGCAGTGCTAGAGATGAAGGGGGCGCGGAAATTTCGGATACGCAGTATTTT.

This clonotype was seen a single time. The chain combines TRBV20-1 with TRBJ2-5; D may be TRBD1 or TRBD2 (5 bases each). The end of the DNA fits TRBJ2-7 better, so the J call may be wrong. Germline values: CDR1 DFQATT, CDR2 SNEGSKA (reference sequence). This CDR3 comprises 14 residues. The CDR3 DNA reads TGCAGTGCTGTTAACCGGGACGGAACCTACGAGCAGTACTTC. Its protein product is CSAVNRDGTYEQYF.

The J gene is TRBJ1-1, the V gene TRBV13; tentatively, D is TRBD1 (6 bases). The ends were cut back, 3 bases at V and 4 bases at J, with 12 bases in the middle. There are 14 residues in the CDR3. The germline V gene encodes CDR1 PRHDT and CDR2 FYEKMQ (reference sequence). The CDR3 region has the DNA TGTGCCAGCAGCTTTGGGGGCCGTAGCACTGAAGCTTTCTTT. Amino acids: CASSFGGRSTEAFF. The entire variable domain, with the rest obtained from reference TRBV13 and TRBJ1-1, is as follows: AAGVIQSPRHLIKEKRETATLKCYPIPRHDTVYWYQQGPGQDPQFLISFYEKMQSDKGSIPDRFSAQQFSDYHSELNMSSLELGDSALYFCASSFGGRSTEAFFGQGTRLTVV.

J is TRBJ1-5 and V is TRBV9; D is unclear. V lost 3 bases to trimming and J lost 0 bases, with 7 bases between them. CDR1 SGDLS and CDR2 YYNGEE come from the germline V gene. This CDR3 has 14 amino acids. The CDR3 DNA is TGTGCCAGCAGCGGAGCAGATAGCAATCAGCCCCAGCATTTT. Its protein product is CASSGADSNQPQHF.

A word on this clonotype: Sequence at one end of the junction differs from germline and may be a read error. The CDR3 loop is CASSSRTTSGGAADMQYF. The CDR3 DNA follows: TGTGCCAGCAGTTCCCGGACGACTAGCGGGGGGGCGGCAGATATGCAGTATTTT. The chain combines TRBV12-3 or TRBV12-4 with TRBJ2-3; 14 bases agree with TRBD2. CDR3 length: 18 amino acids.

This clonotype was observed a few times. J is TRBJ2-5 and V is TRBV24-1; no clear D gene. The CDR3 consists of 12 residues. Germline CDR1 is KGHDR and CDR2 is SFDVKD. The V end lost 4 bases, the J end lost 5 bases, and 7 bases lay between the germline ends. The DNA of the CDR3 is TGTGCCACCAGTGACCCGCGGGAGACCCAGTACTTC. Translation gives CATSDPRETQYF.

The chain carries TRBV15 and TRBJ2-5; D is possibly TRBD1 (6 bases). The DNA end is more similar to TRBJ2-7, so the J call may be wrong. This CDR3 is built from 14 residues. From germline, CDR1 is LNHNV and CDR2 YYDKDF (reference sequence). CDR3 loop: CATSRDRRGHEQYF. Here the CDR3 DNA reads TGTGCCACCAGCAGAGATCGCAGGGGCCACGAGCAGTACTTC.

This clonotype was picked up a small number of times. The chain carries TRBV7-9 and TRBJ1-5; D may be TRBD1 (5 bases). The CDR3 has 18 residues. Trimming shortened V by 5 bases and J by 3 bases, and 23 bases separated the two germline ends. Looked up from germline, CDR1 is SEHNR and CDR2 is FQNEAQ (reference sequence). The CDR3 reads CASSNRTGTGTFNQPQHF. CDR3 DNA: TGTGCCAGCAGCAACCGGACGGGTACAGGTACCTTCAATCAGCCCCAGCATTTT.

DNA for the CDR3: TGCGCCAGCAGCTTCCGACGGAGCACAGATACGCAGTATTTT. It translates to CASSFRRSTDTQYF. The chain has TRBV5-1 and TRBJ2-3; D is uncertain. Trimming shortened V by 2 bases and J by 0 bases, and 7 bases separated the two germline ends. Germline assignment: CDR1 SGHRS and CDR2 YFSETQ. The CDR3 spans 14 residues.

This clonotype was recorded a few times. The chain joins TRBV6-5 to TRBJ2-5; 11 bases agree with TRBD2. Gene TRBJ2-7 matches the end of the DNA better, so the J call may be wrong. This CDR3 comprises 14 residues. The germline gives CDR1 MNHEY, CDR2 SVGAGI. DNA for the CDR3: TGTGCCAGTTCTGCCCCGACTAGCGGGGACGAGCAGTACTTC. It translates to CASSAPTSGDEQYF.

The CDR3 is CASTPGLFTDTQYF. As DNA, the CDR3 is TGTGCCAGCACCCCAGGACTGTTCACAGATACGCAGTATTTT. The chain combines TRBV7-2 with TRBJ2-3; a possible D gene is TRBD2 (5 bases). CDR1 SGHTA and CDR2 FQGNSA come from the germline V gene. Trimming left V 7 bases short and J 2 bases short, with 13 bases between. The CDR3 covers 14 residues.

The V gene is TRBV7-2, the J gene TRBJ2-1; D remains unclear. CDR3 length equals 15 residues. The V gene's germline CDR1 is SGHTA and CDR2 FQGNSA. V gave up 5 bases and J gave up 2 bases, with 13 bases separating them. The CDR3: CASSVTDGPYNEQFF. DNA for the CDR3: TGTGCCAGCAGCGTCACGGACGGCCCCTACAATGAGCAGTTCTTC.

This rearrangement joins TRBV27 to TRBJ2-3, with D possibly TRBD2 on 5 matching bases. The germline CDR1 and CDR2 sequences are MNHEY and SMNVEV (reference sequence). CDR3 length equals 15 residues. V lost 3 bases to trimming and J lost 6 bases, with 16 bases between them. The CDR3 spells CASSFGVGGTDTQYF. CDR3 DNA: TGTGCCAGCAGTTTCGGGGTGGGCGGTACGGATACGCAGTATTTT.

The genes are TRBV4-2 and TRBJ1-1, with no clear D. Per germline, CDR1 LGHNA and CDR2 YNFKEQ. The V and J ends lost 1 base and 0 bases respectively, with 12 bases between them. The CDR3 spans 16 residues. This chain's CDR3 is CASSQGSSNMNTEAFF. As DNA, the CDR3 is TGTGCCAGCAGCCAAGGGAGTTCCAACATGAACACTGAAGCTTTCTTT.

This clonotype was seen a handful of times. The chain recombines TRBV20-1 with TRBJ2-3; 7 bases fit TRBD2. Trimming cost V 5 bases and J 4 bases; bases outside gene matches: 9. In germline, CDR1 is DFQATT, CDR2 SNEGSKA (reference sequence). There are 14 residues in the CDR3. The CDR3 loop is CSAPTRGRADTQYF. The CDR3 DNA reads TGCAGTGCTCCCACGCGGGGGAGGGCAGATACGCAGTATTTT.

The rearrangement joins TRBV20-1 to TRBJ2-7; the match to TRBD1 covers 7 bases. Germline trimming cut 5 bases from V and 7 bases from J; bases unmatched to any gene: 14. The CDR3 consists of 14 residues. Germline CDR1 reads DFQATT; CDR2 reads SNEGSKA (reference sequence). CDR3 in amino acids: CSALRQGPSGEQYF. CDR3 nucleotides: TGCAGTGCTCTCCGACAGGGCCCTTCGGGAGAGCAGTACTTC.

This clonotype was detected only a few times. The rearrangement joins TRBV7-2 to TRBJ1-1; D remains ambiguous. The CDR3 has 14 residues. The germline gives CDR1 SGHTA, CDR2 FQGNSA. The germline V and J ends were trimmed by 1 base and 4 bases, with 10 bases remaining between them. The CDR3 sequence is CASSLVSVGTEAFF. In DNA, the CDR3 is TGTGCCAGCAGCTTAGTAAGCGTCGGCACTGAAGCTTTCTTT.

The V call is TRBV7-3, the J call TRBJ2-5; tentatively, D is TRBD1 or TRBD2 (5 bases each). CDR1 and CDR2 (germline): SGHTA, FQGTGA. CDR3 size: 15 residues. V was pared by 6 bases and J by 1 base, with 15 bases between. CDR3 sequence reads: CASRPSGAAQETQYF. As DNA, the CDR3 is TGTGCCAGCAGACCCTCCGGGGCGGCCCAAGAGACCCAGTACTTC.

This clonotype was observed many times. The genes are TRBV2 and TRBJ2-7, with unresolved D. This CDR3 is built from 10 residues. Germline V lookup: CDR1 SNHLY, CDR2 FYNNEI. The V gene lost 3 bases and the J gene lost 3 bases, with 0 bases spanning the gap. This chain's CDR3 is CASSDYEQYF. Written as DNA, the CDR3 is TGTGCCAGCAGTGACTACGAGCAGTACTTC. The variable domain in full, completed from reference TRBV2 and TRBJ2-7, reads EPEVTQTPSHQVTQMGQEVILRCVPISNHLYFYWYRQILGQKVEFLVSFYNNEISEKSEIFDDQFSVERPDGSNFTLKIRSTKLEDSAMYFCASSDYEQYFGPGTRLTVT.

This clonotype was recorded a few times. The chain joins TRBV4-3 to TRBJ1-1; no firm D call. Per the germline V gene, CDR1 is LGHNA and CDR2 is YSLEER. The CDR3 has 15 residues. V lost 1 base and J 7 bases, leaving 16 bases between the germline ends. CDR3 region: CASSQGRHSRGEAFF. CDR3 coding DNA: TGCGCCAGCAGCCAAGGGAGGCATTCCCGGGGTGAAGCTTTCTTT.

This rearrangement joins TRBV4-1 to TRBJ2-5; D might be TRBD1 or TRBD2, each matching 5 bases. The V and J ends lost 0 bases and 8 bases respectively, with 13 bases between them. This CDR3 is built from 14 residues. Germline values: CDR1 MGHRA, CDR2 YSYEKL. CDR3 residues: CASSQEGKGSTQYF. CDR3 DNA: TGCGCCAGCAGCCAAGAGGGGAAGGGGAGTACCCAGTACTTC.

Only a few counts were recorded for this clonotype. The V and J genes are TRBV12-5 and TRBJ2-1, with TRBD2 matching over 8 bases. This CDR3 spans 16 amino acids. Germline CDR1 reads LGHNT; CDR2 reads FRNRAP. The V segment lost 5 bases and the J segment 10 bases; nucleotides outside the gene matches: 16. Here the CDR3 DNA reads TGTGCTAGTGGTCTCTCGGGAACTAGCGGAGTGAGGGAGCAGTTCTTC. This gives the protein CASGLSGTSGVREQFF.

This chain joins TRBV4-2 and TRBJ2-7, with 7 bases identical to TRBD2. Per germline, CDR1 LGHNA and CDR2 YNFKEQ. The CDR3 sequence is 15 residues long. Trimming at V came to 4 bases and at J to 0 bases, leaving 6 bases not matched to a gene. The CDR3 nucleotides read TGTGCCAGCAGCCCCGACCGGGACTACTCCTACGAGCAGTACTTC. Translation: CASSPDRDYSYEQYF.

The chain uses TRBV20-1 and TRBJ1-2, with D hard to call. Germline CDR1 DFQATT, CDR2 SNEGSKA (reference sequence). V lost 1 base and J lost 4, with 13 bases in between. The CDR3 runs to 14 residues. DNA for the CDR3: TGCAGTGCTAGAGGGGCCCCCGAAGGCTATGGCTACACCTTC. Its protein is CSARGAPEGYGYTF.

There are a few counts of this clonotype. V and J are TRBV6-5 and TRBJ2-5, with TRBD2 matching over 8 bases. J was trimmed by 7 bases and V by 4 bases; bases with no gene match: 5. Germline V CDR1 and CDR2: MNHEY, SVGAGI. The CDR3 extends over 13 amino acids. The CDR3 region is CASSLRGDGTQYF. CDR3 in DNA: TGTGCCAGCAGTTTGCGGGGGGACGGGACCCAGTACTTC.

This clonotype was counted only a few times. This sequence joins TRBV6-5 and TRBJ1-2; unclear D gene. Germline V gene data show CDR1 as MNHEY and CDR2 as SVGAGI. This CDR3 comprises 15 residues. V lost 7 bases and J 4 bases, leaving 19 bases between the germline ends. In DNA form, the CDR3 reads TGTGCCAGCACCCACGACTATACCGGCGGCTATGGCTACACCTTC. Its translation is CASTHDYTGGYGYTF.